Given below is one T cell receptor (beta chain) in context. The target antigen is unknown. One junction end does not reproduce the germline sequence, and a read error may be involved. This record belongs to a study of Graves' ophthalmopathy and Graves' hyperthyroidism. Study information: The collection of peripheral blood took place at initial diagnosis, before any treatment. Study results and limitations: The model's ophthalmopathy progression predictions had approximately 65% sensitivity and less than 75% specificity.

Beta-chain TCR CDR3 regions were amplified from RNA transcripts. Following a first-round RT-PCR that used HTBI primers, a second-round multiplex PCR was carried out. TCRdb reprocessed the multiplex PCR reads via MiXCR and lists one record per CDR3 protein. The profile covers under 800,000 distinct CDR3 sequences, with 22% appearing a single time and roughly 6.9% taken by the ten largest. Recruitment covered hyperthyroidism patients aged 18 to 65 whose new diagnosis was of under 2 months' duration. This CDR3 spans 15 amino acids. In germline, CDR1 is MNHNS, CDR2 SASEGT. Material: peripheral blood. This clonotype was obtained from a woman aged 18-35 years with stable Graves' hyperthyroidism. Some clones in this sample may be carry-over from other donors' samples. The rearrangement uses TRBV6-1 and TRBJ1-5; perhaps TRBD1 as D (6 bases). The CDR3 DNA reads TGTGCCATCAGTGACAGGCTTCATAGCAATCAGCCCCAGCATTTT. Translation gives CAISDRLHSNQPQHF.